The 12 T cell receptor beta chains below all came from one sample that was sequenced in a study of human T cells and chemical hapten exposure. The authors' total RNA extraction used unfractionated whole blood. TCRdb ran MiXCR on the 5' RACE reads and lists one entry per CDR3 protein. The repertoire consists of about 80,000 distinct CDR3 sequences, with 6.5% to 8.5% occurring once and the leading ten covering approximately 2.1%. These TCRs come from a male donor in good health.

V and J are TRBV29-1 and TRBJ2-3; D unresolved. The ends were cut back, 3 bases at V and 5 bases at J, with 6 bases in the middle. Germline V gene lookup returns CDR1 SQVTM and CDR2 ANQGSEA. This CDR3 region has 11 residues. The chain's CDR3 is CSVEKGDTQYF. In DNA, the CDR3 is TGCAGCGTTGAGAAGGGAGATACGCAGTATTTT.

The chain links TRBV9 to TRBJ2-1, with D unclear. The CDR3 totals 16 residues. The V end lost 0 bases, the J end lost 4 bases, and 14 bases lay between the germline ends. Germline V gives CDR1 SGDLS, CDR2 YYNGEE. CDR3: CASSVVASHRYNEQFF. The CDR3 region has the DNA TGTGCCAGCAGCGTAGTGGCCTCACACCGGTACAATGAGCAGTTCTTC.

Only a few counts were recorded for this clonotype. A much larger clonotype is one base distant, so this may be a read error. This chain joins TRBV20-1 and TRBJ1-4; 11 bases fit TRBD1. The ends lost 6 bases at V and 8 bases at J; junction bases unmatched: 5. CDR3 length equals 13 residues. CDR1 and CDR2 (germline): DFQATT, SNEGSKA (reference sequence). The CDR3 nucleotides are TGCAGTGCGAGGACAGGGGGCGCGGAAAAACTGTTTTTT. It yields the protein CSARTGGAEKLFF.

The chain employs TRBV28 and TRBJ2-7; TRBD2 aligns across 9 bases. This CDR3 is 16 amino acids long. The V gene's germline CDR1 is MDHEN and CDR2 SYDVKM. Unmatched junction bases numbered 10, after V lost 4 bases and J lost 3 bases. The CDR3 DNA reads TGTGCCAGCAGTTCCGTCCCCCAAGCGGGAGGCTACGAGCAGTACTTC. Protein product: CASSSVPQAGGYEQYF.

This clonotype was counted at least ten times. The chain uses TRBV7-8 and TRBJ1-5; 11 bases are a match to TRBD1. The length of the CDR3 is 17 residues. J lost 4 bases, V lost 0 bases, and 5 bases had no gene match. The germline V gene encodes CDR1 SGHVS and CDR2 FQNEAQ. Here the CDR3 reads CASSLASDRGRNQPQHF. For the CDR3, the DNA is TGTGCCAGCAGCTTAGCGTCGGACAGGGGGCGGAATCAGCCCCAGCATTTT.

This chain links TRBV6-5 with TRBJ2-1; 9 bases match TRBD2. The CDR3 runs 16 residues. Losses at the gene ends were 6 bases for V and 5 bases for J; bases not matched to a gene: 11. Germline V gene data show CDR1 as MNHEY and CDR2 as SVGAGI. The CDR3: CASRPTLAGLNNEQFF. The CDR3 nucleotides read TGTGCCAGCAGACCTACCCTAGCGGGGCTTAACAATGAGCAGTTCTTC.

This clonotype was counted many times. CDR3 in amino acids: CASSSASIRGTDTQYF. The CDR3 DNA reads TGTGCCAGCAGCTCTGCATCCATCAGGGGTACAGATACGCAGTATTTT. The J gene is TRBJ2-3, the V gene TRBV7-2; weak D call: TRBD1 (6 bases). Germline values: CDR1 SGHTA, CDR2 FQGNSA. Trimming stripped 4 bases from V and 3 bases from J, with 17 bases between. The CDR3 spans 16 residues.

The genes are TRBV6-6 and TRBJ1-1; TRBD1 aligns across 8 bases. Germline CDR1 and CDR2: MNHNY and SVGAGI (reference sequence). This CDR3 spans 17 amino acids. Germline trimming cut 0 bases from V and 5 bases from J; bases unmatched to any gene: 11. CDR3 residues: CASSYSWGTGGRTEAFF. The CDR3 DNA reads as TGTGCCAGCAGTTACTCCTGGGGGACAGGTGGGAGGACTGAAGCTTTCTTT.

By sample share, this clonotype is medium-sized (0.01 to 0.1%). The DNA of the CDR3 is TGTGCCAGCAGCTTCCCAGGGGGTCTACCCCTCCACTTT. Residues: CASSFPGGLPLHF. The genes are TRBV7-2 and TRBJ1-6; 7 positions match TRBD1. The CDR3 runs 13 residues. Germline CDR1 is SGHTA and CDR2 is FQGNSA. V lost 3 bases, J lost 12 bases, and 5 bases stayed unmatched.

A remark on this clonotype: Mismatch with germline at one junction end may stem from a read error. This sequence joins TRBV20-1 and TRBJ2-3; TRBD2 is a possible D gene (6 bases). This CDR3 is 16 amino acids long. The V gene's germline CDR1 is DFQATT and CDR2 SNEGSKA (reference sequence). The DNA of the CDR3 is TGCAGTGCTAGAGGTGGATTGGGACTCAACACAGATATGCAGTATTTT. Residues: CSARGGLGLNTDMQYF.

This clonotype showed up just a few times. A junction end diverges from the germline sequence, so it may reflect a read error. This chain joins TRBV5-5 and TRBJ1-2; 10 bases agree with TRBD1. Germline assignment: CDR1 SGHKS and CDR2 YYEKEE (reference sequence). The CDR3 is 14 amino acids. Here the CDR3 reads CASSLDRGANGYTF. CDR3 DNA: TGTGCCAGCAGTTTGGACAGGGGGGCGAATGGCTACACCTTC.

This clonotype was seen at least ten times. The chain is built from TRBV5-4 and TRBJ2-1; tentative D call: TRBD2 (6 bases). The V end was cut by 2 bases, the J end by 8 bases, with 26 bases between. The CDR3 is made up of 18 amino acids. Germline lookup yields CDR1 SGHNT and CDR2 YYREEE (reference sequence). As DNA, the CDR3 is TGTGCCAGCAGCTTTGCGCCCCTTAGACTAGAGGCCCGCGATGAGCAGTTCTTC. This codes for CASSFAPLRLEARDEQFF. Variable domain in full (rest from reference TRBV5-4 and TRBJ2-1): ETGVTQSPTHLIKTRGQQVTLRCSSQSGHNTVSWYQQALGQGPQFIFQYYREEENGRGNFPPRFSGLQFPNYSSELNVNALELDDSALYLCASSFAPLRLEARDEQFFGPGTRLTVL.